Reported below is one T cell receptor beta chain. The antigen remains unidentified. Using immunoSEQ multiplex PCR, the repertoire was profiled, and TCRdb retains in-frame clones only, with some absent. Among approximately 170,000 clones, around nine tenths were seen once, and the ten largest hold around 10%. This entry belongs to a study of T cell responses to AZD1222 COVID-19 vaccine. The study's findings and limits: Mostly white British, mostly female donors; authors suggested clonal diversity may be underestimated. When two AZD1222 doses had been given, Spike-specific TCR breadth and depth rose.

The CDR3 runs 11 residues. Trimming at V came to 8 bases and at J to 2 bases, leaving 0 bases not matched to a gene. Germline V lookup: CDR1 SGHDN, CDR2 FVKESK. This specimen consisted of peripheral blood, obtained 28 days after the second AZD1222 dose. V is TRBV14 and J is TRBJ2-7, with TRBD2 matching over 7 bases. This sequence originates from an adult who received the AZD1222 COVID-19 vaccine. This CDR3 reads CASGRAYEQYF. DNA for the CDR3: TGTGCCAGCGGGAGGGCCTACGAGCAGTACTTC. Drawing the rest from reference TRBV14 and TRBJ2-7, the complete variable domain is EAGVTQFPSHSVIEKGQTVTLRCDPISGHDNLYWYRRVMGKEIKFLLHFVKESKQDESGMPNNRFLAERTGGTYSTLKVQPAELEDSGVYFCASGRAYEQYFGPGTRLTVT.